These 31 T cell receptor beta chains share one sample of origin, sequenced in a study of OX40 agonist ivuxolimab in advanced cancers. The table came from immunoSEQ multiplex PCR; TCRdb's copy has only in-frame clones and leaves some out. Of approximately 30,000 clones in the sample, about four fifths were seen once. Sequencing used CD4+ or CD8+ T cells sorted from blood, obtained in a trial of the OX40 agonist ivuxolimab. The receptor source for this set is an adult with an advanced solid tumor such as melanoma, head and neck, liver or kidney cancer.

This sequence joins TRBV9 and TRBJ2-3; D is undetermined. The V end was cut by 1 base, the J end by 2 bases, with 2 bases between. CDR3 length: 12 amino acids. Per germline, CDR1 SGDLS and CDR2 YYNGEE. The CDR3 protein is CASSVNTDTQYF. In DNA form, the CDR3 reads TGTGCCAGCAGCGTAAACACAGATACGCAGTATTTT.

This sequence joins TRBV5-1 and TRBJ2-5, with 7 nucleotides matching TRBD1. Germline V lookup: CDR1 SGHRS, CDR2 YFSETQ. The CDR3 covers 16 residues. The V segment lost 4 bases and the J segment 0 bases; nucleotides outside the gene matches: 9. CDR3 amino acids: CASSPARDSYQETQYF. CDR3 in DNA: TGCGCCAGCAGCCCGGCTCGGGACAGCTACCAAGAGACCCAGTACTTC.

This clone was observed a few times. The chain combines TRBV7-8 with TRBJ2-7; D ambiguous. Germline V gene data show CDR1 as SGHVS and CDR2 as FQNEAQ. The CDR3 has 16 amino acids. V lost 2 bases and J lost 6, with 20 bases in between. The CDR3 DNA follows: TGTGCCAGCAGCTTAAAATGGCAGGAAGGCGGTCCCGAGCAGTACTTC. Protein: CASSLKWQEGGPEQYF. The whole variable domain, remainder taken from reference TRBV7-8 and TRBJ2-7, is GAGVSQSPRYKVAKRGQDVALRCDPISGHVSLFWYQQALGQGPEFLTYFQNEAQLDKSGLPSDRFFAERPEGSVSTLKIQRTQQEDSAVYLCASSLKWQEGGPEQYFGPGTRLTVT.

V and J are TRBV4-2 and TRBJ2-3; 8 positions agree with TRBD2. There are 15 residues in the CDR3. The V gene end was trimmed by 0 bases and the J gene end by 5 bases; junction bases not matched to a gene: 4. Germline assignment: CDR1 LGHNA and CDR2 YNFKEQ. The CDR3 protein is CASSQDRGGQDTQYF. CDR3 in DNA: TGTGCCAGCAGCCAAGATCGGGGGGGCCAAGATACGCAGTATTTT.

The genes are TRBV7-9 and TRBJ2-1, with 7 positions matching TRBD2. Trimming cost V 5 bases and J 2 bases; bases outside gene matches: 3. The germline V gene encodes CDR1 SEHNR and CDR2 FQNEAQ (reference sequence). CDR3 length equals 14 residues. This chain's CDR3 is CASSPRGAYNEQFF. The CDR3 coding sequence is TGTGCCAGCAGCCCCCGGGGGGCCTACAATGAGCAGTTCTTC.

This clone is a singleton in its sample. The rearrangement joins TRBV5-8 to TRBJ2-1; possibly TRBD1 or TRBD2 for D (6 bases each). This CDR3 is 15 amino acids long. V lost 0 bases, J lost 4 bases, and 11 bases lay in between. CDR1 is SGHTS and CDR2 is YDEGEE in the germline V gene. The CDR3 is CASSLGRDKYNEQFF. Here the CDR3 DNA reads TGTGCCAGCAGCTTGGGGCGGGACAAATACAATGAGCAGTTCTTC.

The rearrangement links TRBV4-1 to TRBJ1-5; tentative D call: TRBD1 (5 bases). Germline V lookup: CDR1 MGHRA, CDR2 YSYEKL. The CDR3 loop spans 15 amino acids. V was pared by 5 bases and J by 0 bases, with 11 bases between. The CDR3 DNA reads TGCGCCAGCAGCTGGGGGAAAAATAGCAATCAGCCCCAGCATTTT. Translation gives CASSWGKNSNQPQHF.

The chain combines TRBV7-2 with TRBJ2-5; 8 bases line up with TRBD2. The CDR3 sequence is 18 residues long. Germline V gene sequence: CDR1 SGHTA, CDR2 FQGNSA. The V gene end was trimmed by 2 bases and the J gene end by 4 bases; junction bases not matched to a gene: 15. The CDR3 loop is CASSLFKGRREERETQYF. DNA for the CDR3: TGTGCCAGCAGCTTATTCAAGGGGAGGCGGGAGGAGCGAGAGACCCAGTACTTC.

This clone was observed a few times. This chain joins TRBV7-3 and TRBJ2-6; the match to TRBD1 covers 8 bases. CDR3 size: 16 residues. Germline assignment: CDR1 SGHTA and CDR2 FQGTGA. Trimming at V came to 5 bases and at J to 2 bases, leaving 5 bases not matched to a gene. The CDR3 nucleotides are TGTGCCAGCAGCCCCCAGGGGGCCACTGGGGCCAACGTCCTGACTTTC. It codes for CASSPQGATGANVLTF.

The CDR3 reads CSVEFAYNEQFF. Here the CDR3 DNA reads TGCAGCGTTGAGTTTGCCTACAATGAGCAGTTCTTC. The rearrangement links TRBV29-1 to TRBJ2-1; D remains unclear. CDR3 length: 12 amino acids. Germline assignment: CDR1 SQVTM and CDR2 ANQGSEA. V shed 3 bases and J shed 2 bases, with 5 bases lying between them.

The chain joins TRBV9 to TRBJ2-3, with no clear D. Germline-derived CDR1 and CDR2 are SGDLS and YYNGEE. Deletions cut 0 bases from V and 0 bases from J, with 11 bases between. The CDR3 covers 16 residues. CDR3: CASSVVGSPSTDTQYF. The CDR3 DNA sequence: TGTGCCAGCAGCGTAGTTGGCAGCCCTAGCACAGATACGCAGTATTTT.

This clone occurred once. The V gene is TRBV5-4, the J gene TRBJ1-1; 8 bases align to TRBD1. The J segment lost 6 bases and the V segment lost 2 bases, leaving 6 bases of the junction unmatched. CDR3 length: 14 residues. Germline CDR1 reads SGHNT; CDR2 reads YYREEE (reference sequence). The CDR3, as DNA: TGTGCCAGCAGCTTACTACAGGGGGTATCTGAAGCTTTCTTT. It specifies CASSLLQGVSEAFF. Full variable domain (rest looked up from reference TRBV5-4 and TRBJ1-1): ETGVTQSPTHLIKTRGQQVTLRCSSQSGHNTVSWYQQALGQGPQFIFQYYREEENGRGNFPPRFSGLQFPNYSSELNVNALELDDSALYLCASSLLQGVSEAFFGQGTRLTVV.

This chain connects TRBV7-8 to TRBJ1-3, with D perhaps matching TRBD1 (6 bases). Germline CDR1 is SGHVS and CDR2 is FQNEAQ. V lost 5 bases to trimming and J lost 8 bases, with 22 bases between them. The CDR3 length is 16 residues. The CDR3 protein is CASSLPLDPEGDTIYF. As DNA, the CDR3 is TGTGCCAGCAGCCTCCCCCTTGACCCCGAGGGGGACACCATATATTTT.

This chain uses TRBV28 with TRBJ1-2; no clear D. The CDR3 loop spans 13 amino acids. Per germline, CDR1 MDHEN and CDR2 SYDVKM. V was pared by 5 bases and J by 3 bases, with 10 bases between. Written as DNA, the CDR3 is TGTGCCAGCAGTATCGCCACCGACTATGGCTACACCTTC. Translating gives CASSIATDYGYTF.

J is TRBJ1-1 and V is TRBV9, with unresolved D. The V gene's germline CDR1 is SGDLS and CDR2 YYNGEE. The CDR3 loop spans 13 amino acids. The ends were cut back, 2 bases at V and 3 bases at J, with 8 bases in the middle. The CDR3 nucleotides read TGTGCCAGCAGCGTCGGGAAATACACTGAAGCTTTCTTT. Protein sequence: CASSVGKYTEAFF.

J is TRBJ1-6 and V is TRBV7-3; weak D call: TRBD1 (5 bases). Trimming took 5 bases from V and 8 from J, leaving 10 bases between them. This CDR3 comprises 13 residues. In germline, CDR1 is SGHTA, CDR2 FQGTGA. The CDR3: CASSRDRYSPLHF. CDR3 nucleotides: TGTGCCAGCAGCCGCGACAGATATTCACCCCTCCACTTT.

This clone was observed a handful of times. The chain employs TRBV5-6 and TRBJ2-7; no clear D gene. Germline V CDR1 and CDR2: SGHDT, YYEEEE. Trimming took 0 bases from V and 4 from J, leaving 2 bases between them. This CDR3 is built from 11 residues. CDR3 amino acids: CASSLVYEQYF. DNA for the CDR3: TGTGCCAGCAGCTTGGTGTACGAGCAGTACTTC.

Written as DNA, the CDR3 is TGTGCCACCGAACAGCCTCCTAGGGAGACCCAGTACTTC. This encodes CATEQPPRETQYF. The chain couples TRBV10-3 to TRBJ2-5, with D unclear. Per germline, CDR1 ENHRY and CDR2 SYGVKD. V was shortened by 10 bases and J by 5 bases, with 17 bases between the two germline ends. The CDR3 runs to 13 residues.

In this sample, this clone is medium-sized. This chain joins TRBV6-5 and TRBJ2-4, with D tentatively TRBD2 (6 bases). V lost 2 bases, J lost 7 bases, and 9 bases lay in between. In germline, CDR1 is MNHEY, CDR2 SVGAGI. This CDR3 contains 13 residues. The CDR3 loop is CASSYGDSNIQYF. The CDR3 DNA sequence: TGTGCCAGCAGTTACGGGGACTCCAACATTCAGTACTTC.

The chain recombines TRBV13 with TRBJ2-5; D is uncertain. The J call may not be correct, given that the DNA end is closer to TRBJ2-7. The length of the CDR3 is 14 residues. Looked up from germline, CDR1 is PRHDT and CDR2 is FYEKMQ (reference sequence). This CDR3 is CASSPAFMGNEQYF. The CDR3 bases are TGTGCCAGCAGCCCAGCCTTCATGGGAAACGAGCAGTACTTC.

This rearrangement joins TRBV30 to TRBJ2-7, with 8 bases identical to TRBD2. This CDR3 has 13 amino acids. CDR1 is GTSNPN and CDR2 is SVGIG in the germline V gene (reference sequence). V gave up 7 bases and J gave up 3 bases; unmatched junction bases: 8. Here the CDR3 DNA reads TGTGCCTCGACGCGGGGGGTTAGCTACGAGCAGTACTTC. Translating it yields CASTRGVSYEQYF.

CDR3 in amino acids: CASSLYWREFSYNEQFF. The CDR3 DNA reads as TGTGCCAGCAGTTTATATTGGAGGGAGTTCTCCTACAATGAGCAGTTCTTC. The gene calls are TRBV28 and TRBJ2-1; a possible D gene is TRBD2 (6 bases). Per germline, CDR1 MDHEN and CDR2 SYDVKM. CDR3 size: 17 residues. Between the trimmed V and J ends, which lost 1 base and 0 bases, there was a span of 13 bases. Using reference TRBV28 and TRBJ2-1 for the parts outside the CDR3, the full variable domain is DVKVTQSSRYLVKRTGEKVFLECVQDMDHENMFWYRQDPGLGLRLIYFSYDVKMKEKGDIPEGYSVSREKKERFSLILESASTNQTSMYLCASSLYWREFSYNEQFFGPGTRLTVL.

The CDR3 is CASSTGTGLAAYEQYF. The CDR3 DNA sequence: TGTGCCAGCAGCACCGGGACGGGGCTCGCTGCCTACGAGCAGTACTTC. This rearrangement joins TRBV7-6 to TRBJ2-7; D may correspond to TRBD1 or TRBD2 (5 bases each). V gave up 5 bases and J gave up 2 bases, with 19 bases separating them. The CDR3 totals 16 residues. From germline, CDR1 is SGHVS and CDR2 FNYEAQ.

In this sample, this clone is medium-sized. The chain has TRBV6-1 and TRBJ1-6; 10 bases agree with TRBD1. V was clipped by 1 base and J by 8 bases; unmatched bases: 5. This CDR3 is 16 amino acids long. Germline V lookup: CDR1 MNHNS, CDR2 SASEGT. The CDR3 DNA reads as TGTGCCAGCAGTGAAGACCCGGGACAGGGGCATTCACCCCTCCACTTT. This translates into CASSEDPGQGHSPLHF.

V gene TRBV25-1 combines with J gene TRBJ2-2, with unresolved D. The germline CDR1 and CDR2 sequences are MGHDK and SYGVNS. Trimming removed 4 bases at V and 6 bases at J, with 12 bases between. This CDR3 is 14 amino acids long. The DNA of the CDR3 is TGTGCCAGCAGTGTCCACATACCCCCCGGGGAGCTGTTTTTT. This sequence encodes CASSVHIPPGELFF.

This clone has more than one count but fewer than ten. The gene calls are TRBV29-1 and TRBJ2-7, with 7 bases lining up with TRBD2. V shed 0 bases and J 6 bases; nucleotides not matched to a gene: 8. This CDR3 is built from 14 residues. CDR1 is SQVTM and CDR2 is ANQGSEA in the germline V gene. The CDR3 loop reads CSVEDPRLAGEQYF. CDR3 coding DNA: TGCAGCGTTGAAGATCCGAGACTAGCCGGCGAGCAGTACTTC.

This clone was picked up one time. This chain links TRBV27 with TRBJ1-1; D might be TRBD1 (6 bases). Germline lookup yields CDR1 MNHEY and CDR2 SMNVEV (reference sequence). The germline V and J ends were trimmed by 6 bases and 10 bases, with 12 bases remaining between them. The CDR3 extends over 11 amino acids. The CDR3 here is CASRSGAGAFF. DNA for the CDR3: TGTGCCAGCAGGTCAGGGGCGGGAGCTTTCTTT.

This clone was counted once. The CDR3 spells CATSSGIGELFF. CDR3 coding DNA: TGTGCCACCAGCTCCGGAATCGGGGAGCTGTTTTTT. The chain is built from TRBV15 and TRBJ2-2, with unresolved D. Trimming removed 5 bases from V and 7 bases from J, with 8 bases in between. Germline V gives CDR1 LNHNV, CDR2 YYDKDF (reference sequence). This CDR3 comprises 12 residues. Full variable domain (missing parts from reference TRBV15 and TRBJ2-2): DAMVIQNPRYQVTQFGKPVTLSCSQTLNHNVMYWYQQKSSQAPKLLFHYYDKDFNNEADTPDNFQSRRPNTSFCFLDIRSPGLGDTAMYLCATSSGIGELFFGEGSRLTVL.

The chain recombines TRBV19 with TRBJ2-2; no reliable D call. This CDR3 is built from 14 residues. Trimming shortened V by 8 bases and J by 0 bases, and 10 bases separated the two germline ends. Germline CDR1 is LNHDA and CDR2 is SQIVND (reference sequence). The CDR3 region is CASHNRTNTGELFF. CDR3 in DNA: TGTGCCAGTCATAACCGCACGAACACCGGGGAGCTGTTTTTT.

In DNA form, the CDR3 reads TGTGCCAGCAGCGCCGGGACTATCACAGATACGCAGTATTTT. Translating gives CASSAGTITDTQYF. The chain uses TRBV9 and TRBJ2-3; 7 bases map to TRBD2. This CDR3 is built from 14 residues. Trimming removed 3 bases from V and 2 bases from J; junction bases left unmatched: 3. The germline CDR1 and CDR2 sequences are SGDLS and YYNGEE.

The J gene is TRBJ2-7, the V gene TRBV7-9; D is perhaps TRBD2 (6 bases). V lost 5 bases and J lost 0, with 14 bases in between. Per the germline V gene, CDR1 is SEHNR and CDR2 is FQNEAQ (reference sequence). The CDR3 loop spans 15 amino acids. CDR3 DNA sequence: TGTGCCAGCAGCCCGGGGCTAGCGAGCTCCTACGAGCAGTACTTC. Translation gives CASSPGLASSYEQYF.